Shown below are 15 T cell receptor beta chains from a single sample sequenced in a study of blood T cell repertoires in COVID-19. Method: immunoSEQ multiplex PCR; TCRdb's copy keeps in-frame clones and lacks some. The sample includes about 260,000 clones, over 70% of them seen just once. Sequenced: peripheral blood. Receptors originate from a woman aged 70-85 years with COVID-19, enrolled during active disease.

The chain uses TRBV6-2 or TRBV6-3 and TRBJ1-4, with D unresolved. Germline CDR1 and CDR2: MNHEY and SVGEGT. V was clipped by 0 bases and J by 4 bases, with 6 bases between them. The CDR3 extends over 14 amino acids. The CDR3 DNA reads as TGTGCCAGCAGTTACTCGGGGAGTAATGAAAAACTGTTTTTT. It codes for CASSYSGSNEKLFF.

CDR3 protein: CASSQTPILASTTTDTQYF. The CDR3 bases are TGTGCCAGCAGTCAGACACCTATACTAGCCTCCACCACCACAGATACGCAGTATTTT. The V gene is TRBV6-6, the J gene TRBJ2-3, with D perhaps TRBD2 (6 bases). There are 19 residues in the CDR3. Germline lookup yields CDR1 MNHNY and CDR2 SVGAGI (reference sequence). The ends were cut back, 5 bases at V and 2 bases at J, with 26 bases in the middle.

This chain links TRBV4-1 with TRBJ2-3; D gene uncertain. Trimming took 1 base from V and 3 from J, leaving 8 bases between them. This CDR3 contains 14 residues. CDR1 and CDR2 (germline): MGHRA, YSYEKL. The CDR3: CASSQVTATDTQYF. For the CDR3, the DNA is TGCGCCAGCAGCCAAGTCACAGCTACAGATACGCAGTATTTT.

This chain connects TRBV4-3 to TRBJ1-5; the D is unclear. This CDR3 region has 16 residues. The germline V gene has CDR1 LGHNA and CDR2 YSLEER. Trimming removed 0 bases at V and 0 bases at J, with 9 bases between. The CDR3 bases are TGCGCCAGCAGCCAAGATTGGCGGGGTAGCAATCAGCCCCAGCATTTT. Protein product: CASSQDWRGSNQPQHF.

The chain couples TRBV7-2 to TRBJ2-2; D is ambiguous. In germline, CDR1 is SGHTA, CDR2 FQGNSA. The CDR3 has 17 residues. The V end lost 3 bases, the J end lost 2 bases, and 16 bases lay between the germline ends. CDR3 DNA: TGTGCCAGCAGCTTCCTGACAAGACCAACAAACACCGGGGAGCTGTTTTTT. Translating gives CASSFLTRPTNTGELFF.

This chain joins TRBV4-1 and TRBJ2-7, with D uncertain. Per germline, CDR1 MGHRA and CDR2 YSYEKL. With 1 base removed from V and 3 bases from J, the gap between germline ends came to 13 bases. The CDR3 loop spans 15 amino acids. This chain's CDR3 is CASSQGGQAIYEQYF. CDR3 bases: TGCGCCAGCAGCCAAGGTGGGCAGGCCATCTACGAGCAGTACTTC.

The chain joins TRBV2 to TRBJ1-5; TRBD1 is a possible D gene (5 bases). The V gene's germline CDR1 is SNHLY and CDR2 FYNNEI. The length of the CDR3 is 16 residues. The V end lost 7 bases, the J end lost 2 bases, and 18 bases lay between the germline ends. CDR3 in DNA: TGTGCCAGCAATAAAGTCCGGGGGTATGGCAATCAGCCCCAGCATTTT. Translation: CASNKVRGYGNQPQHF.

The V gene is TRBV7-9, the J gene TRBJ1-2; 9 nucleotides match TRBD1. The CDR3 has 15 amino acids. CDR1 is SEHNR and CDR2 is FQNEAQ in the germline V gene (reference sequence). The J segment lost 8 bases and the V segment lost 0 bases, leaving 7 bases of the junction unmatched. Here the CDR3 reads CASSLATGGDKGYTF. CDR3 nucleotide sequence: TGTGCCAGCAGCTTAGCCACAGGGGGCGACAAGGGCTACACCTTC.

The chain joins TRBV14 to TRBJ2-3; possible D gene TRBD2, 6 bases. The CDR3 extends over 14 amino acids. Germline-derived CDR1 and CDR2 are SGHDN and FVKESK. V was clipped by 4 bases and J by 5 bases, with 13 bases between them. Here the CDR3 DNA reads TGTGCCAGCAGCCCTTCCCTAGCGATAGATACGCAGTATTTT. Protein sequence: CASSPSLAIDTQYF.

Here the CDR3 reads CASRGTGGYEQYF. The DNA for the CDR3 is TGCGCCAGCAGAGGGACAGGGGGCTACGAGCAGTACTTC. The V call is TRBV5-1, the J call TRBJ2-7; TRBD1 matches 11 bases. Germline values: CDR1 SGHRS, CDR2 YFSETQ. V shed 5 bases, J shed 3 bases, and the junction held 1 base outside the gene matches. CDR3 size: 13 residues. The complete variable domain, with remaining parts taken from reference TRBV5-1 and TRBJ2-7, reads KAGVTQTPRYLIKTRGQQVTLSCSPISGHRSVSWYQQTPGQGLQFLFEYFSETQRNKGNFPGRFSGRQFSNSRSEMNVSTLELGDSALYLCASRGTGGYEQYFGPGTRLTVT.

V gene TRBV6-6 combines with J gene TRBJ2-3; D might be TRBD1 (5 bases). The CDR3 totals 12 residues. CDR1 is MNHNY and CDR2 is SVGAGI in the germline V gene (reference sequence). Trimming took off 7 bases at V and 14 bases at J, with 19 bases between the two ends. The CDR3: CASTSGAPVWYF. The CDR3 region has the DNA TGTGCCAGCACTTCTGGGGCTCCTGTCTGGTATTTT.

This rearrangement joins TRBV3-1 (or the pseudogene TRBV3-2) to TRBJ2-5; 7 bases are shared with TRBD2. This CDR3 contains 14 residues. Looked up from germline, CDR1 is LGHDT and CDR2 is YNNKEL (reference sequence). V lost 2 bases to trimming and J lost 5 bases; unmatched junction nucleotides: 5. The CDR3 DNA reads TGTGCCAGCAGCCAATCGGGGGAGGGGGAGACCCAGTACTTC. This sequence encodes CASSQSGEGETQYF.

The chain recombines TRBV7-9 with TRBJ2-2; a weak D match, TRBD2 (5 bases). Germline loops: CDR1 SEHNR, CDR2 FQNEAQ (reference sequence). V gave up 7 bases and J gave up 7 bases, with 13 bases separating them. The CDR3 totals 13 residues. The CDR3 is CASTLTGVGELFF. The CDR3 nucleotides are TGTGCCAGCACCCTCACCGGGGTCGGGGAGCTGTTTTTT.

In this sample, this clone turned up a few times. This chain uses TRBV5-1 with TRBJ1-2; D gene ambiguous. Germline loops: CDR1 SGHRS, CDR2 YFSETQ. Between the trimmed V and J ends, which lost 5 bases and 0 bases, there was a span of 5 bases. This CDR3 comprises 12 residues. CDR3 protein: CASSNTNYGYTF. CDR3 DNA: TGCGCCAGCAGTAATACTAACTATGGCTACACCTTC. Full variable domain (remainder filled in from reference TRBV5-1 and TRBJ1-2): KAGVTQTPRYLIKTRGQQVTLSCSPISGHRSVSWYQQTPGQGLQFLFEYFSETQRNKGNFPGRFSGRQFSNSRSEMNVSTLELGDSALYLCASSNTNYGYTFGSGTRLTVV.

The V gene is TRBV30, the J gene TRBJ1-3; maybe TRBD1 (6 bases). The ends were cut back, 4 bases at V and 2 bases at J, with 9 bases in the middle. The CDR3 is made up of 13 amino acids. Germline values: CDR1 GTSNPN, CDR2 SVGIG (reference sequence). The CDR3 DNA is TGTGCCTGGAATCAGGGGACTGGAAACACCATATATTTT. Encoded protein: CAWNQGTGNTIYF.